The 7 T cell receptor beta chains below all came from one sample that was sequenced in a study of naive and memory T cell subsets. The study's findings and limits: Naive repertoires, especially CD8, held a few larger clonotypes, possibly memory cells re-expressing CD45RA.

Two oligonucleotides, mixed equimolar, formed the beta constant-region primer covering TRBC1 and TRBC2. Four rounds of PCR amplified the ligated cDNA using nested alpha and beta constant-region primers plus SP2. In TCRdb, the UMI-ligation and nested PCR reads were re-called with MiXCR into one record per CDR3 protein. The sample consists of approximately 140,000 distinct CDR3 sequences, more than 15% of them appearing once. These receptors' antigens are unknown. Sequences were obtained from naive CD8+ T cells from blood. The receptors here all came from a human donor in good health.

V is TRBV7-9 and J is TRBJ2-1, with 8 nucleotides matching TRBD2. Germline trimming cut 9 bases from V and 7 bases from J; bases unmatched to any gene: 8. Germline V gene data show CDR1 as SEHNR and CDR2 as FQNEAQ (reference sequence). The CDR3 runs to 13 residues. Here the CDR3 DNA reads TGTGCCAGTTCTTTCGGCGGGAGGAATGAGCAGTTCTTC. This codes for CASSFGGRNEQFF.

The chain uses TRBV6-2 or TRBV6-3 and TRBJ2-7; 11 positions match TRBD2. Looked up from germline, CDR1 is MNHEY and CDR2 is SVGEGT. This CDR3 region has 14 residues. The V and J ends lost 6 bases and 5 bases, in that order; junction bases with no gene match: 6. DNA for the CDR3: TGTGCCAGCAGCATACTAGCGGGAGCCGACGAGCAGTACTTC. As protein: CASSILAGADEQYF.

This clonotype was seen a few times. In nucleotides, the CDR3 is TGTGCCAGCAGTCCCGGACAGGGGGCTACCAATGAGCAGTTCTTC. It specifies CASSPGQGATNEQFF. The gene calls are TRBV27 and TRBJ2-1; TRBD1 matches at 11 bases. Germline V gives CDR1 MNHEY, CDR2 SMNVEV (reference sequence). J was trimmed by 6 bases and V by 5 bases; bases with no gene match: 6. The CDR3 extends over 15 amino acids.

This clonotype showed up just a few times. This sequence joins TRBV6-5 and TRBJ1-1; D is uncertain. CDR1 is MNHEY, CDR2 SVGAGI, per germline. CDR3 length: 13 residues. Trimming cost V 2 bases and J 1 base, with 5 bases left between them. As DNA, the CDR3 is TGTGCCAGCAGTTACGCTGGGAACACTGAAGCTTTCTTT. Translating gives CASSYAGNTEAFF.

V gene TRBV27 combines with J gene TRBJ1-5, with D possibly matching TRBD1 (6 bases). There are 13 residues in the CDR3. Per the germline V gene, CDR1 is MNHEY and CDR2 is SMNVEV (reference sequence). With 6 bases removed from V and 6 bases from J, the gap between germline ends came to 12 bases. The CDR3 DNA sequence: TGTGCCAGCAGCCCCCAGGGGAGTCAGCCCCAGCATTTT. It is translated as CASSPQGSQPQHF.

This clonotype was counted a few times. The chain is built from TRBV12-3 or TRBV12-4 and TRBJ2-2, with a possible D match to TRBD1 (6 bases). Trimming cost V 5 bases and J 1 base, with 11 bases left between them. The CDR3 is made up of 15 amino acids. The CDR3 coding sequence is TGTGCCAGCAGTAGTGACAGGAGGAACACCGGGGAGCTGTTTTTT. The encoded protein is CASSSDRRNTGELFF.

A few counts support this clonotype. CDR3 DNA sequence: TGTGCCAGCAGCTTTGGAGACGAGCAGTACTTC. Residues: CASSFGDEQYF. This chain connects TRBV7-6 to TRBJ2-7; D is undetermined. V was pared by 3 bases and J by 5 bases, with 5 bases between. CDR1 SGHVS and CDR2 FNYEAQ come from the germline V gene. This CDR3 comprises 11 residues.